This T cell receptor beta chain was documented in a study of human T cells and chemical hapten exposure. Study-wide context: Patch tests put 0.01% DPC on the upper back, and the results were checked at 6 days. Study-wide findings and caveats: Following DPC sensitization, TCRs present above 1 in 1000 frequency showed no change. Expanded TCRs grouped into significantly more large CDR3 similarity clusters than controls produced.

Per the germline V gene, CDR1 is LNHDA and CDR2 is SQIVND (reference sequence). This CDR3 spans 13 amino acids. V shed 6 bases and J shed 2 bases, with 5 bases lying between them. Time point noted: pre-sensitization, week 0. Treatment reported: therapeutic diphenylcyclopropenone sensitization with weekly scalp DPC. Blood draws came before every patch-test application. Using its own MiXCR run on the RACE reads, TCRdb lists one record per CDR3 protein. This table holds 84,000 or so distinct CDR3 sequences, roughly 8.5% found once. This clonotype has more than one count but fewer than ten. The antigen is unknown.

The sample in question was whole blood, obtained in connection with sensitization to the hapten diphenylcyclopropenone (DPC). The chain joins TRBV19 to TRBJ2-6; no clear D gene. The source of this sequence is a man aged 40-50 years with alopecia areata. Some clones in this sample may be carry-over from other donors' samples. CDR3 amino acids: CASRLTGANVLTF. The CDR3, as DNA: TGTGCCAGTAGATTAACTGGGGCCAACGTCCTGACTTTC.